The source of this T cell receptor (beta chain) is a study of CD8+ T cells in alopecia areata. Whole-study context: The study gave tofacitinib for 6 to 18 months, then 6 months off drug. Study conclusions and caveats: Administration of tofacitinib significantly diminished scalp clonality and expanded CD8+ clones within the top 100. Because one nonresponder was included, the link of baseline CD8+ expansion to response is considered uncertain.

Note on this clone: Its antigen is unknown.

cDNA prepared by RNA extraction and subsequent reverse transcription served as the template for sequencing. Clones were sequenced by immunoSEQ multiplex PCR, and TCRdb holds only the in-frame ones, with some missing. The table shows roughly 210,000 clones, with roughly two fifths occurring only once. The CDR3 covers 13 residues. V lost 1 base and J lost 7, with 8 bases in between. Germline CDR1 and CDR2: SGHTA and FQGNSA. Treatment defined: oral pan-JAK inhibitor, 5-10 mg twice daily. The sequence derives from a human donor with alopecia areata. Sequencing used CD4+ T cells sorted from blood, obtained at roughly week 36, from a patient treated with tofacitinib. This chain connects TRBV7-2 to TRBJ2-4; a weak D match, TRBD1 (5 bases). The chain's CDR3 is CASSLGGSNIQYF. The CDR3 DNA reads TGTGCCAGCAGCTTAGGGGGCAGTAACATTCAGTACTTC.